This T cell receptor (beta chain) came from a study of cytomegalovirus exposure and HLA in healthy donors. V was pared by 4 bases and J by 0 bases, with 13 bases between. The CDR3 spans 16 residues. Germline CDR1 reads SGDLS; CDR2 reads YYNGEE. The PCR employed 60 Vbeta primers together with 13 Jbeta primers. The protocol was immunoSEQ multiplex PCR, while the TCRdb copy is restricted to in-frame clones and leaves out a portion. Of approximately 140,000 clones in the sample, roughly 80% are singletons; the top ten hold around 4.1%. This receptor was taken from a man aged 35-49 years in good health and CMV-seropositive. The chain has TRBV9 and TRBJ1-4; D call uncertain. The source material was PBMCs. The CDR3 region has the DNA TGTGCCAGCAGCCCCCTACAGTTTGCAACTAATGAAAAACTGTTTTTT. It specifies CASSPLQFATNEKLFF.